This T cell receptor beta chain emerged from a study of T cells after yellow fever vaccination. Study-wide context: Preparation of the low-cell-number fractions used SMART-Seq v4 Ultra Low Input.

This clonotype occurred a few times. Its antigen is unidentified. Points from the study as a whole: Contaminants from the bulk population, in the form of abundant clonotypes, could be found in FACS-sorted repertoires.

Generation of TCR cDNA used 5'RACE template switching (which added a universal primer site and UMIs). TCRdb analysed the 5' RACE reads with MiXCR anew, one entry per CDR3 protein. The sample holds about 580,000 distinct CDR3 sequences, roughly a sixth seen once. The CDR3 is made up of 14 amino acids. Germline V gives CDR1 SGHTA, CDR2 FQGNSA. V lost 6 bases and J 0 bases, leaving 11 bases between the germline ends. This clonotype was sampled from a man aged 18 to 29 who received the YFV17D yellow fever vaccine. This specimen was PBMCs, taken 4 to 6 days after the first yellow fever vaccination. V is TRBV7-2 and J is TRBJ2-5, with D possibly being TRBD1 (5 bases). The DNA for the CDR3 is TGTGCCAGCAGTTGGGGCCGGTACCAAGAGACCCAGTACTTC. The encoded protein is CASSWGRYQETQYF. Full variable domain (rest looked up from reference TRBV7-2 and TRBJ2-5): GAGVSQSPSNKVTEKGKDVELRCDPISGHTALYWYRQSLGQGLEFLIYFQGNSAPDKSGLPSDRFSAERTGGSVSTLTIQRTQQEDSAVYLCASSWGRYQETQYFGPGTRLLVL.